A selection of T cell receptor beta chains follows, all from one sample in a study of glioma-infiltrating T cells after dendritic cell vaccination. Profiling relied on immunoSEQ multiplex PCR, and the TCRdb table lists in-frame clones only, not all of them. Here the sample spans more than 75,000 clones, 75% to 90% being singletons. This specimen consisted of blood, obtained after dendritic cell vaccination. The receptors derive from a human donor with glioblastoma. CDR3s include the opening cysteine and the closing phenylalanine or tryptophan. The D gene is left open where the match is weak. Clone size, where shown, is once, few, many, or a class for clones that have expanded.

d_gene: NA; abundance: once; j_gene: TRBJ1-6; v_gene: TRBV2; CDR3aa: CASSAGGGRSSPLHF; CDR3nt: TGTGCCAGCAGTGCCGGCGGGGGAAGAAGTTCACCCCTCCACTTT
d_gene: NA; abundance: NA; j_gene: TRBJ2-1; v_gene: TRBV7-9; CDR3aa: CASSRRDTYNEQFF; CDR3nt: TGTGCCAGCAGCCGCCGGGACACATACAATGAGCAGTTCTTC
d_gene: NA; abundance: NA; j_gene: TRBJ2-7; v_gene: TRBV4-3; CDR3aa: CASSQDGTGAYEQYF; CDR3nt: TGCGCCAGCAGCCAAGACGGCACGGGGGCCTACGAGCAGTACTTC
d_gene: TRBD1; abundance: NA; j_gene: TRBJ1-2; v_gene: TRBV18; CDR3aa: CASSPQGQGAGYTF; CDR3nt: TGTGCCAGCTCACCCCAGGGACAGGGGGCCGGCTACACCTTC
d_gene: TRBD1; abundance: NA; j_gene: TRBJ2-7; v_gene: TRBV7-9; CDR3aa: CASSLADRPWGQYF; CDR3nt: TGTGCCAGCAGCTTAGCGGACAGGCCCTGGGGGCAGTACTTC
d_gene: NA; abundance: NA; j_gene: TRBJ1-2; v_gene: TRBV5-1; CDR3aa: CASSLGPSEAGYTF; CDR3nt: TGCGCCAGCAGCCTAGGACCTTCGGAGGCTGGCTACACCTTC
d_gene: TRBD1; abundance: NA; j_gene: TRBJ1-2; v_gene: TRBV19; CDR3aa: CASSIGGQGNYGYTF; CDR3nt: TGTGCCAGTAGTATAGGTGGACAGGGCAACTATGGCTACACCTTC
d_gene: NA; abundance: NA; j_gene: TRBJ1-5; v_gene: TRBV1; CDR3aa: CTSSHPGHARRCQPQHF; CDR3nt: TGCACCAGCAGCCACCCGGGACACGCCCGTCGATGTCAGCCCCAGCATTTT
d_gene: NA; abundance: NA; j_gene: TRBJ1-3; v_gene: TRBV30; CDR3aa: CAWIGQAGNTIYF; CDR3nt: TGTGCCTGGATTGGGCAAGCTGGAAACACCATATATTTT
d_gene: TRBD1; abundance: NA; j_gene: TRBJ1-2; v_gene: TRBV5-5; CDR3aa: CASSPGQGVYGYTF; CDR3nt: TGTGCCAGCAGCCCGGGGCAGGGGGTCTATGGCTACACCTTC
d_gene: TRBD2; abundance: NA; j_gene: TRBJ2-7; v_gene: TRBV5-4; CDR3aa: CASSFTTSGGAYEQYF; CDR3nt: TGTGCCAGCAGCTTTACTACTAGCGGGGGGGCCTACGAGCAGTACTTC